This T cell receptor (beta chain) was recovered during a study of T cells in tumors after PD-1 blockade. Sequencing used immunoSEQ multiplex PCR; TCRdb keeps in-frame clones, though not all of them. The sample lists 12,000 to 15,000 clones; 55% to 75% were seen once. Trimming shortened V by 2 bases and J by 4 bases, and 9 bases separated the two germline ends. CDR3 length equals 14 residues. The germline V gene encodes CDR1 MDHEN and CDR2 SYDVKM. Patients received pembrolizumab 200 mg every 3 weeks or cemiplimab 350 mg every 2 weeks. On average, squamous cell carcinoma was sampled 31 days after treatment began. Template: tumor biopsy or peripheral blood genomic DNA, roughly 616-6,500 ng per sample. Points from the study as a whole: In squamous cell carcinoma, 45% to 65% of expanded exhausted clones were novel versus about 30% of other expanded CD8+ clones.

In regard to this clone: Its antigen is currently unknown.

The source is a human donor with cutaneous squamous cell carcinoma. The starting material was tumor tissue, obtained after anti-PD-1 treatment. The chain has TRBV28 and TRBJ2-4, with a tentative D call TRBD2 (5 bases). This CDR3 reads CASSLPRGKNIQYF. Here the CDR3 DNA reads TGTGCCAGCAGTTTACCCCGGGGAAAAAACATTCAGTACTTC.